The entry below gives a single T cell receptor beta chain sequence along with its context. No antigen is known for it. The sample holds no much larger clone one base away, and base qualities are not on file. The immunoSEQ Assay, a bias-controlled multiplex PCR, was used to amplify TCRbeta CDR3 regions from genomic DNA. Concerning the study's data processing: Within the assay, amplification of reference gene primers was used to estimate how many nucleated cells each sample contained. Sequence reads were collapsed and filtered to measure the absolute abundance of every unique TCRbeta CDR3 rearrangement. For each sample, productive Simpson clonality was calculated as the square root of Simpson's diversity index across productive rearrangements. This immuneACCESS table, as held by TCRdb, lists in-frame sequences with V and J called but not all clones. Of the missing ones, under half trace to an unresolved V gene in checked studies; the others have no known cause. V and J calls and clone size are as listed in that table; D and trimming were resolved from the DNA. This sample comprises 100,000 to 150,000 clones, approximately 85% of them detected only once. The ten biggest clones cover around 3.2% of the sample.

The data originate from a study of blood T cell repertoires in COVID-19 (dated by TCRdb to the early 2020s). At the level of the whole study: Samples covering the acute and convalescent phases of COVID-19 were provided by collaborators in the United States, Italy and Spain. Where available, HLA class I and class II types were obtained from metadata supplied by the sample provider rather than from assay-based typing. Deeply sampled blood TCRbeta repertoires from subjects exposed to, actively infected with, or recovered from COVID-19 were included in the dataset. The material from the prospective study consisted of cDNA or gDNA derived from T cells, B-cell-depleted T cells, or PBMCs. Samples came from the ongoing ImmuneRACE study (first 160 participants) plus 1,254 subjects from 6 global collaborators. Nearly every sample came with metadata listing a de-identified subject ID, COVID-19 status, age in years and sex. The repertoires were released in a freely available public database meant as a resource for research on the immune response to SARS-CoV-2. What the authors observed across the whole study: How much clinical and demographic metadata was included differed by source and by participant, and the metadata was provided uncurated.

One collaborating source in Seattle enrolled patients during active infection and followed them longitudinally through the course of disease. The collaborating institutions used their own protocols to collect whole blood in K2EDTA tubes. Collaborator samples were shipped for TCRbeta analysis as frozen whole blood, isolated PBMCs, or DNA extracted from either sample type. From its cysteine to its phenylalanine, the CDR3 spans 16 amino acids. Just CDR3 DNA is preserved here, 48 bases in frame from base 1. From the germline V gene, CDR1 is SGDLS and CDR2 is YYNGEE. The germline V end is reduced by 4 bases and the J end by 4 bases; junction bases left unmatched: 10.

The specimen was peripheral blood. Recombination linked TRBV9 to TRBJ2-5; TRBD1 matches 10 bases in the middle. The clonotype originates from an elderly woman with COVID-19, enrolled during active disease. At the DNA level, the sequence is TGTGCCAGCAGCACCGACAGGGGGCGCTTTATAGAGACCCAGTACTTC. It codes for CASSTDRGRFIETQYF. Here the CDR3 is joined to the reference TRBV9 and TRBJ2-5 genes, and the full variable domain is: DSGVTQTPKHLITATGQRVTLRCSPRSGDLSVYWYQQSLDQGLQFLIQYYNGEERAKGNILERFSAQQFPDLHSELNLSSLELGDSALYFCASSTDRGRFIETQYFGPGTRLLVL.